The sequence of this T cell receptor (beta chain) was determined in a study of blood T cell repertoires in COVID-19. At the level of the study: Collection of acute and convalescent COVID-19 samples took place in the United States, Italy and Spain. In each case, the material was cDNA or gDNA derived from T cells, B-cell-depleted T cells, or PBMCs.

This CDR3 region has 16 residues. Germline V gene lookup returns CDR1 LNHDA and CDR2 SQIVND (reference sequence). V gave up 6 bases and J gave up 1 base; unmatched junction bases: 11. In the original analysis: The assay estimated nucleated cells by amplifying reference gene primers. Sequencing was performed with immunoSEQ multiplex PCR; in TCRdb, only in-frame clones are kept and a portion is missing. V, J and clone size reflect that table, while D and trimming were determined from the DNA. The table lists about 670,000 clones, just under 90% of them singletons. The TCR originated in a woman younger than 35 with acute or convalescent COVID-19. Material: peripheral blood. The genes are TRBV19 and TRBJ1-1; 7 positions match TRBD1. In nucleotides, the CDR3 is TGTGCCAGTAGCCCCCAGGGGGTCTATGGGAACACTGAAGCTTTCTTT. This codes for CASSPQGVYGNTEAFF.